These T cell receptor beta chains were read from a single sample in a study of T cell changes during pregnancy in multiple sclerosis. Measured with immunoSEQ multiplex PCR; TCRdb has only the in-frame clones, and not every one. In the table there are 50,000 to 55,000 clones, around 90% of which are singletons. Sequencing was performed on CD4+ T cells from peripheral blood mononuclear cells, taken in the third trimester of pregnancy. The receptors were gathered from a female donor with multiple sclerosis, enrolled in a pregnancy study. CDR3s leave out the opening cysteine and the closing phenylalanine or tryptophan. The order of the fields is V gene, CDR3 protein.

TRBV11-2	ASSSTGHSRSYNSPLH
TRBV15	ATSRFDRLNTEAF
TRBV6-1	ASSVGGTEAF
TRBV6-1	ASSEGQPNTEAF
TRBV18	ASSQNRDYGYT
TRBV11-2	ASAASVGELF
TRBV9	ASSVEGRGVQTNEKLF
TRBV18	ASSPTGSRNTEAF
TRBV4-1	ASSQDGGGRDTQY
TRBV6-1	ASSETSGGSGELF
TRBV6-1	ASSDRPTGANQPQH
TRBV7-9	ASSARQVNTEAF
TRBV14	ASSQDYASGGLYNEQF
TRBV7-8	ASSETGWGEKLF
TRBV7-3	ASSRDRGSYNEQF
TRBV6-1	ASSVGTREKLF
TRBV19	ASSTLPGQGFNEQY
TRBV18	ASSSAAGPDRRVGYT
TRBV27	ASSPQGWNSPLH
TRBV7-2	ASSLGRKSGGEQF
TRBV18	ASSPRGETQY
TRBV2	ASRGDTSYEQY
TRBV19	ASSTTGETGELF
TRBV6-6	ASRGSSQGVVEPQH
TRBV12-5	ASGGDSGGNQPQH
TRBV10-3	AISDPGTPTEEQY
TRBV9	ASSVVGGPVSGELF
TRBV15	ATSPKGDNEQF
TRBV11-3	ASSSYTDTQY
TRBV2	ASSAVTGPLNTGELF
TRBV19	ASSIGTEGYEQY
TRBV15	ATSRLRTGGFANYGYT
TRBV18	ASSPRTGSGETQY
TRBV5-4	ASSLADWTPVNTEAF
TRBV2	ASSREAGGEQF
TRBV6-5	ASSGSLPYEQY
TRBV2	ASSESGGYQVEQY
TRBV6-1	ASSVGSGGAYEQY
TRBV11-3	ASSLRSTPTGELF
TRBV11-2	ASSLGIVTGVDEQY